The rows below give T cell receptor beta chains drawn from one sample of a study of tumor and adjacent non-tumor tissue in lung cancer. TCRdb independently ran MiXCR on the multiplex PCR reads; one entry per CDR3 protein. This sample has tens of thousands of distinct CDR3 sequences; approximately 72% occur once, and the top ten carry around 9.5%. Sequencing used lung tumor tissue. These receptors were collected from a woman in her thirties or forties with non-small cell lung cancer. Both conserved end residues are part of each CDR3. The D gene is left open where the match is weak. For some rows the clone size is stated as once, few or many, or as a class when expanded; others skip it.

v_gene	j_gene	d_gene	abundance	CDR3aa	CDR3nt
TRBV11-2	TRBJ2-7	TRBD1	medium-sized	CASSPKTGGGPNEQYF	TGTGCCAGCAGCCCCAAGACAGGGGGGGGCCCCAACGAGCAGTACTTC
TRBV12-3/TRBV12-4	TRBJ1-5	.	.	CASSFLGPNQLQHF	TGTGCCAGCAGTTTCCTAGGCCCAAATCAACTCCAGCATTTT
TRBV4-1	TRBJ2-1	TRBD2	.	CTSRMERGTYNEQSF	TGCACCAGCAGAATGGAGCGGGGAACCTACAATGAGCAGTCCTTC
TRBV6-6	TRBJ1-3	TRBD1	.	CACGRQGDTLYF	TGTGCCTGCGGTAGACAGGGAGACACCTTATATTTT
TRBV5-1	TRBJ1-1	TRBD1	.	CTSSLDIDRDGEAFF	TGCACCAGCAGCTTAGATATAGACAGGGACGGTGAAGCTTTCTTT
TRBV12-3/TRBV12-4	TRBJ2-3	TRBD1	many	CASGPWDRSYTQYF	TGTGCCAGCGGACCGTGGGACAGGAGCTATACGCAGTATTTT
TRBV7-3	TRBJ2-7	TRBD1	.	CASSYTTGVYEQYF	TGTGCCAGCAGCTATACGACAGGGGTTTACGAGCAGTACTTC
TRBV28	TRBJ1-1	.	.	CTSSLTPGTEAFF	TGTACTAGCAGTTTAACCCCCGGGACAGAAGCTTTCTTT
TRBV2	TRBJ2-4	TRBD2	.	CASSETSPIQYF	TGTGCCAGCAGTGAGACTAGCCCTATTCAGTACTTC
TRBV20-1	TRBJ1-1	.	many	CSAREEGRPEAFF	TGCAGTGCTAGAGAGGAGGGCCGACCTGAAGCTTTCTTT
TRBV4-1	TRBJ1-1	TRBD1	.	CASSQGQGAKAEAFF	TGCGCCAGCAGCCAAGGACAGGGGGCGAAGGCTGAAGCTTTCTTT
TRBV12-3/TRBV12-4	TRBJ1-3	TRBD1	many	CASSGGQNGNTIYF	TGTGCCAGCAGTGGGGGACAGAACGGAAACACCATATATTTT
TRBV4-1	TRBJ2-4	.	.	CVSSQGLAKNIQYF	TGCGTCAGTAGCCAAGGGCTAGCCAAAAACATTCAGTACTTC
TRBV5-6	TRBJ1-5	.	.	CASSLGMASGLFSNQPQHF	TGTGCCAGCAGCTTGGGTATGGCTAGTGGTCTCTTCAGCAATCAGCCCCAGCATTTT
TRBV5-1	TRBJ2-1	.	.	CASRSVSSYTEHFF	TGCGCCAGCAGATCCGTGTCCAGTTACACTGAGCACTTCTTC
TRBV7-2	TRBJ2-4	.	.	CASSTYLTKNIQYF	TGTGCCAGCAGTACCTACTTGACCAAAAACATTCAGTACTTC
TRBV11-2	TRBJ2-5	.	few	CASSRSRRLETQYF	TGTGCCAGCAGCAGGAGCAGGAGGTTAGAGACCCAGTACTTC
TRBV11-2	TRBJ2-7	.	.	CANSLRGLSGGSYERYF	TGTGCCAATAGCCTTAGGGGGTTATCAGGGGGGTCCTACGAGCGGTACTTC
TRBV29-1	TRBJ2-1	TRBD2	.	CSAGWDRLAGAYEQFF	TGCAGCGCTGGATGGGACCGACTAGCGGGGGCCTATGAGCAATTCTTC
TRBV7-8	TRBJ1-1	TRBD1	many	CASSLRTGGPEYTEAFF	TGTGCCAGCAGCCTTCGGACAGGGGGCCCCGAATACACTGAAGCTTTCTTT
TRBV5-1	TRBJ2-3	TRBD2	.	CTSSLSSGSGEDTQYF	TGCACCAGCAGCCTGTCTAGCGGGAGCGGTGAAGATACGCAGTATTTT
TRBV10-3	TRBJ2-5	.	many	CAIRPTGEGETQYF	TGTGCCATCAGACCGACAGGGGAGGGGGAGACCCAGTACTTC
TRBV11-1	TRBJ2-1	.	.	CASCSMDWASSYNEQFF	TGTGCCAGCTGCTCCATGGACTGGGCAAGTTCCTACAATGAGCAATTCTTC
TRBV29-1	TRBJ1-5	.	once	CSVGGRGCQPQHF	TGTAGCGTGGGAGGGCGAGGGTGCCAGCCCCAGCATTTT
TRBV4-1	TRBJ2-5	TRBD1	.	CASSQPGQVGETQYF	TGCGCCAGCAGCCAGCCGGGACAGGTAGGAGAGACCCAGTACTTC